This TCR beta chain was observed in a study of cytomegalovirus exposure and HLA in healthy donors. Only in-frame clones appear in the TCRdb table, and some are missing; sequencing was by immunoSEQ multiplex PCR. The top ten hold about 10% of the sample, which has 150,000 to 200,000 clones, more than 70% seen once. Only one count was recorded for this clone. Antigen unknown. The CDR3 has 13 amino acids. CDR1 SGHKS and CDR2 YYEKEE come from the germline V gene (reference sequence). The junction had 6 bases not matched to a gene; V was cut back by 0 bases and J by 9 bases. Study-level findings and limits: Subsequent analysis of the 95 to 150 validation repertoires found a tendency for first-cohort TCR clusters to co-occur.

This chain links TRBV5-5 with TRBJ2-7; 7 positions agree with TRBD2. The sequenced material came from PBMCs. The receptor comes from a man aged 25 to 40 in good health and CMV-seropositive. The CDR3 DNA reads as TGTGCCAGCAGCTTGGCTGCCTCTAGCGGGCAGTACTTC. Translated, it gives CASSLAASSGQYF.